This TCR beta chain was identified during a study of beta chain features in type 1 diabetes. Study-wide findings and caveats: People with Type 1 diabetes carried modestly yet significantly shorter TCRB CDR3s in all four CD4+ subsets. Researchers reported that naive, central memory and Treg TCRB repertoires appeared more similar in patients than in healthy donors. A PCR bias possibly favoring shorter templates would apply equally to patients and controls.

Germline loops: CDR1 LNHDA, CDR2 SQIVND (reference sequence). The length of the CDR3 is 17 residues. V shed 5 bases and J shed 5 bases, with 21 bases lying between them. The authors reverse transcribed all of the isolated RNA, so sequencing captured expressed TCRB transcripts. Using immunoSEQ multiplex PCR, the repertoire was profiled, and TCRdb retains in-frame clones only, with some absent. The sample records fewer than 450,000 clones, 13% being singletons. On this clone: The antigen remains unidentified.

The rearrangement uses TRBV19 and TRBJ2-2; the D gene is possibly TRBD2 (5 bases). The sequenced sample was naive CD4+ T cells from blood. The clonotype was recovered from a woman between 18 and 29 years old with type 1 diabetes. DNA for the CDR3: TGTGCCAGTAGTCCGCACAAAATGGGAGTGGGGACCGGGGAGCTGTTTTTT. It encodes CASSPHKMGVGTGELFF.